Below, one T cell receptor (beta chain) is given with its context. Other DNA sequences from this sample encode an identical CDR3 as well. As defined, naive CD8 cells were CD45RO-negative and positively selected for CCR7, with terminally differentiated effector memory CD45RA+ cells excluded. This sample was included in a study of shared clonotypes between healthy human individuals. Assay used: immunoSEQ multiplex PCR; TCRdb lists only in-frame clones, some missing. The top ten hold roughly 1.2% of the sample, which has roughly 1,800,000 clones, about 95% seen once. V shed 3 bases, J shed 1 base, and the junction held 0 bases outside the gene matches. The CDR3 sequence is 15 residues long. Germline values: CDR1 SGDLS, CDR2 YYNGEE.

The sequence was collected from a young man in good health. Sequencing was done on a sample of naive CD8+ T cells sorted from blood. The chain combines TRBV9 with TRBJ2-2; TRBD2 matches 10 bases. The CDR3 sequence: CASSGTSGNTGELFF. CDR3 DNA sequence: TGTGCCAGCAGCGGGACTAGCGGGAACACCGGGGAGCTGTTTTTT.